These 19 T cell receptor beta chains originate from one sample sequenced in a study of graft-versus-host responses after intestinal transplantation. Only in-frame clones appear in the TCRdb table, and some are missing; sequencing was by immunoSEQ multiplex PCR. The repertoire includes over 5,000 clones, 20% to 30% of them detected once, and less than 3.5% sits in the top ten. The specimen was alloreactive CD4+ T cells from a mixed lymphocyte reaction culture, collected before transplantation. Sample subset: CFSE-low proliferating T cells sorted from approximately 6-day pre-transplant mixed lymphocyte reaction (GvH or HvG direction). All receptors come from a human patient who was an organ donor for intestinal transplantation.

This clone is categorized as medium-sized. This chain uses TRBV5-1 with TRBJ1-5, with D hard to call. Looked up from germline, CDR1 is SGHRS and CDR2 is YFSETQ. V lost 0 bases to trimming and J lost 3 bases, with 4 bases between them. The CDR3 loop spans 13 amino acids. CDR3 nucleotides: TGCGCCAGCAGCTTGGCCCTCAATCAGCCCCAGCATTTT. Its translation: CASSLALNQPQHF.

V gene TRBV7-2 combines with J gene TRBJ2-1, with 8 bases aligning to TRBD2. V shed 5 bases, J shed 4 bases, and the junction held 10 bases outside the gene matches. This CDR3 region has 16 residues. CDR1 is SGHTA, CDR2 FQGNSA, per germline. CDR3 coding DNA: TGTGCCAGCAGCCAACTAGCGGCCTACCATTACAATGAGCAGTTCTTC. Translation gives CASSQLAAYHYNEQFF.

This clone was picked up a small number of times. The chain recombines TRBV5-1 with TRBJ2-3, with D possibly matching TRBD1 (6 bases). Germline values: CDR1 SGHRS, CDR2 YFSETQ. CDR3 length: 16 residues. Deletions cut 2 bases from V and 0 bases from J, with 13 bases between. For the CDR3, the DNA is TGCGCCAGCAGCTTCCGGGACACCCCTAGCACAGATACGCAGTATTTT. This codes for CASSFRDTPSTDTQYF.

This sequence joins TRBV7-3 and TRBJ2-3; D might be TRBD2 (5 bases). V lost 1 base and J lost 4, with 12 bases in between. CDR1 SGHTA and CDR2 FQGTGA come from the germline V gene. This CDR3 has 15 residues. The CDR3 DNA reads TGTGCCAGCAGCTTAAACGGGGTCCCACCAGATACGCAGTATTTT. This encodes CASSLNGVPPDTQYF.

In its sample, this clone was seen a few times. The gene calls are TRBV6-6 and TRBJ2-1; D remains ambiguous. Trimming cost V 2 bases and J 8 bases, with 13 bases left between them. The CDR3 runs 14 residues. The germline V gene encodes CDR1 MNHNY and CDR2 SVGAGI (reference sequence). The CDR3 nucleotides read TGTGCCAGCAGTTACCGTTCGAGCATCCATGAGCAGTTCTTC. Its translation is CASSYRSSIHEQFF.

The chain joins TRBV7-9 to TRBJ2-3, with D tentatively TRBD2 (5 bases). With 5 bases removed from V and 4 bases from J, the gap between germline ends came to 16 bases. Germline V gene lookup returns CDR1 SEHNR and CDR2 FQNEAQ (reference sequence). CDR3 length equals 15 residues. CDR3 loop: CASSLGLLHADTQYF. As DNA, the CDR3 is TGTGCCAGCAGCCTCGGACTGCTCCACGCAGATACGCAGTATTTT. The entire variable domain, with the rest obtained from reference TRBV7-9 and TRBJ2-3, is as follows: DTGVSQNPRHKITKRGQNVTFRCDPISEHNRLYWYRQTLGQGPEFLTYFQNEAQLEKSRLLSDRFSAERPKGSFSTLEIQRTEQGDSAMYLCASSLGLLHADTQYFGPGTRLTVL.

This chain connects TRBV6-1 to TRBJ2-1; TRBD1 agrees at 9 bases. There are 14 residues in the CDR3. V trimming: 5 bases; J trimming: 6 bases; junction bases outside the gene matches: 5. CDR1 is MNHNS and CDR2 is SASEGT in the germline V gene. This CDR3 is CASSPTGGVNEQFF. The CDR3 nucleotides read TGTGCCAGCAGTCCGACAGGGGGGGTCAATGAGCAGTTCTTC.

The V and J genes are TRBV6-5 and TRBJ2-3; 7 nucleotides line up with TRBD2. CDR1 and CDR2 (germline): MNHEY, SVGAGI. This CDR3 region has 16 residues. The V segment lost 2 bases and the J segment 2 bases; nucleotides outside the gene matches: 7. The DNA of the CDR3 is TGTGCCAGCAGTTACCGCACTAGCGAGATCACAGATACGCAGTATTTT. It encodes CASSYRTSEITDTQYF.

The chain joins TRBV6-1 to TRBJ1-2; D perhaps matches TRBD1 (6 bases). V gave up 6 bases and J gave up 4 bases, with 12 bases separating them. Looked up from germline, CDR1 is MNHNS and CDR2 is SASEGT. The CDR3 contains 13 residues. The chain's CDR3 is CASSVQGTYGYTF. The CDR3 nucleotides are TGTGCCAGCAGCGTACAGGGTACCTATGGCTACACCTTC.

By frequency in the sample, this clone is medium-sized. The rearrangement links TRBV30 to TRBJ1-2, with 8 bases identical to TRBD1. The length of the CDR3 is 13 residues. From germline, CDR1 is GTSNPN and CDR2 SVGIG (reference sequence). Trimming removed 5 bases from V and 7 bases from J; junction bases left unmatched: 9. The CDR3 bases are TGTGCCTGGGCTCCGGACAGGGAGACTGGCTACACCTTC. It encodes CAWAPDRETGYTF.

This clone came up a few times. The chain uses TRBV11-3 and TRBJ2-3; D ambiguous. V lost 5 bases and J 6 bases, leaving 6 bases between the germline ends. Germline V CDR1 and CDR2: SGHNT, YENEEA. The CDR3 is made up of 11 amino acids. The CDR3 loop is CASSVMDTQYF. DNA for the CDR3: TGTGCCAGCAGCGTCATGGATACGCAGTATTTT. Together with reference TRBV11-3 and TRBJ2-3, the CDR3 gives the full variable domain: EAGVVQSPRYKIIEKKQPVAFWCNPISGHNTLYWYLQNLGQGPELLIRYENEEAVDDSQLPKDRFSAERLKGVDSTLKIQPAELGDSAVYLCASSVMDTQYFGPGTRLTVL.

The V and J genes are TRBV7-9 and TRBJ1-4, with D maybe TRBD1 (6 bases). The CDR3 consists of 17 residues. V shed 5 bases and J shed 0 bases, with 16 bases lying between them. Germline CDR1 and CDR2: SEHNR and FQNEAQ (reference sequence). The CDR3 DNA sequence: TGTGCCAGCAGCCTCTACGAAGGGGGGGCAACTAATGAAAAACTGTTTTTT. It yields the protein CASSLYEGGATNEKLFF. Using reference TRBV7-9 and TRBJ1-4 for the parts outside the CDR3, the full variable domain is DTGVSQNPRHKITKRGQNVTFRCDPISEHNRLYWYRQTLGQGPEFLTYFQNEAQLEKSRLLSDRFSAERPKGSFSTLEIQRTEQGDSAMYLCASSLYEGGATNEKLFFGSGTQLSVL.

The chain joins TRBV7-3 to TRBJ2-7; D is unresolved. This CDR3 contains 13 residues. The germline gives CDR1 SGHTA, CDR2 FQGTGA. V gave up 1 base and J gave up 6 bases, with 10 bases separating them. This chain's CDR3 is CASSLILLSEQYF. The CDR3 DNA reads as TGTGCCAGCAGCTTAATACTTCTATCCGAGCAGTACTTC.

This clone is termed medium-sized (0.01 to 0.1%). CDR3 amino acids: CASSGQGGGVLYEQYF. The DNA for the CDR3 is TGTGCCAGCAGCGGACAGGGCGGTGGTGTATTATACGAGCAGTACTTC. The rearrangement links TRBV2 to TRBJ2-7, with 8 bases lining up with TRBD1. The CDR3 extends over 16 amino acids. V shed 6 bases and J 4 bases; nucleotides not matched to a gene: 14. From germline, CDR1 is SNHLY and CDR2 FYNNEI. Full variable domain (missing parts from reference TRBV2 and TRBJ2-7): EPEVTQTPSHQVTQMGQEVILRCVPISNHLYFYWYRQILGQKVEFLVSFYNNEISEKSEIFDDQFSVERPDGSNFTLKIRSTKLEDSAMYFCASSGQGGGVLYEQYFGPGTRLTVT.

The CDR3 here is CAWSVRLAGAEQYF. In nucleotides, the CDR3 is TGTGCCTGGAGTGTACGGCTAGCGGGAGCGGAGCAGTACTTC. The chain is built from TRBV30 and TRBJ2-7, with 10 nucleotides matching TRBD2. Germline CDR1 GTSNPN, CDR2 SVGIG (reference sequence). The V segment lost 0 bases and the J segment 7 bases; nucleotides outside the gene matches: 6. The CDR3 contains 14 residues.

The chain uses TRBV6-1 and TRBJ1-1, with 9 bases identical to TRBD1. J was trimmed by 6 bases and V by 3 bases; bases with no gene match: 8. This CDR3 spans 15 amino acids. The germline CDR1 and CDR2 sequences are MNHNS and SASEGT. This chain's CDR3 is CASSDQGQGFAEAFF. The DNA for the CDR3 is TGTGCCAGCAGTGACCAGGGACAGGGTTTCGCTGAAGCTTTCTTT.

The chain employs TRBV5-1 and TRBJ2-1; 11 bases map to TRBD2. V shed 4 bases, J shed 6 bases, and the junction held 9 bases outside the gene matches. In germline, CDR1 is SGHRS, CDR2 YFSETQ. The CDR3 is made up of 16 amino acids. The CDR3 region is CASSAPGLAVLNEQFF. The CDR3 coding sequence is TGCGCCAGCAGCGCCCCGGGACTAGCGGTCCTCAATGAGCAGTTCTTC.

This clone was seen more than once but under ten times. This sequence joins TRBV6-6 and TRBJ1-2, with D possibly matching TRBD1 (5 bases). Germline-derived CDR1 and CDR2 are MNHNY and SVGAGI (reference sequence). The CDR3 length is 13 residues. Deletions cut 11 bases from V and 6 bases from J, with 19 bases between. CDR3 bases: TGTGCCGTCAGTAGGGGCCCAAGGAATGGCTACACCTTC. Protein product: CAVSRGPRNGYTF.

This sequence joins TRBV30 and TRBJ2-3; D perhaps matches TRBD2 (6 bases). V lost 2 bases to trimming and J lost 6 bases, with 15 bases between them. This CDR3 is 14 amino acids long. Germline assignment: CDR1 GTSNPN and CDR2 SVGIG (reference sequence). The CDR3, as DNA: TGTGCCTGGAGTAGGGACCGACTAGGGGATACGCAGTATTTT. It is translated as CAWSRDRLGDTQYF.